This T cell receptor (beta chain) emerged from a study of T cells in Graves' hyperthyroidism and ophthalmopathy (dated by TCRdb to about 2019). Background for the entire study: Peripheral blood samples were taken at initial diagnosis, before any treatment was given. A discovery cohort of roughly 100 patients, fewer than 50 with Graves' ophthalmopathy and approximately 57 with stable Graves' hyperthyroidism, was used to find distinguishing TCR V-J signatures. Whether ophthalmopathy could be predicted prospectively was tested in an independent validation cohort made up of fewer than 20 hyperthyroidism patients plus 17 patients who later progressed to ophthalmopathy. The 90 to 100 discovery patients were randomly split 7:3 into training and test sets. The study also compared thyroid tissue and blood T-cell repertoires from more than five Graves' hyperthyroidism patients. After blood sampling, hyperthyroidism patients were treated with methimazole at a starting dose of 30 mg daily, and ophthalmopathy patients were treated with high-dose intravenous methylprednisolone. According to the paper, TCR Vbeta CDR3 sequencing was carried out on about 140 peripheral blood samples, which came from fewer than 50 ophthalmopathy, 80 or so hyperthyroidism and about 17 progressor patients.

Amplification of TCR beta CDR3 regions was carried out from RNA transcripts. A first-round RT-PCR of the TCR CDR3 used the HTBI primer set with the Qiagen OneStep RT-PCR kit. Libraries were constructed in a second round of multiplex PCR, after which size selection and purification were performed. The libraries were sequenced on an Illumina HiSeq2000 using paired-end 100 bp reads. The original methods were these. Raw data were processed with SOAPnuke, discarding reads with adapters, uncalled bases, mean Phred below 15, or no exact constant-primer or identifier match. COPE v1.2.5 was used to merge high-quality paired reads, and clonotypes were defined as unique nucleotide sequences. MiTCR v1.1 was used to align clonotypes to the IMGT TRBV, TRBD and TRBJ reference segments. Analysis was restricted to V-J combinations with a frequency above 0.0001, which covered 99.2% of repertoires. A TCS score was defined as the ratio between F50 (clonal expansion) and ExV (chaos), using BLOSUM62-based TCRdist between CDR3 peptides within each V-J. Welch's t-statistics and random forest reduced some 510 V-J features to under 15, which were used in a naive Bayes classifier (R e1071). Using fastp trimming at Q25 and MiXCR clonotype assembly, TCRdb reanalyzed the public sequencing data and kept in-frame beta chains. Here each entry gathers all rows of one CDR3 protein and keeps the most common genes and DNA. Here the V and J calls rest on TCRdb's processing, not on the authors' analysis. The sample table holds 700,000 or so distinct CDR3 sequences, of which about 14% were seen once. The ten most abundant clones make up around 13% of the sample.

Overall study outcomes, separate from this receptor: During validation, the model predicted progression to ophthalmopathy a median of about 6.3 months ahead of onset, with 70.59% sensitivity and roughly 75% specificity. Blood samples also contained most of the expanded thyroid clonotypes (frequency above 0.001), which suggests that blood repertoires may reflect thyroid immune responses. No statistical method was used to fix the sample size in advance, and group allocation was not hidden from the investigators. A model built on a 13 V-J signature distinguished ophthalmopathy from stable hyperthyroidism, reaching approximately 89% sensitivity and under 84% specificity in cross-validation and 80%/75% in testing.

Ophthalmopathy patients had moderately to severely active disease, Clinical Activity Score of at least 3, NOSPECS grade of at least 4, and duration under 3 months. Patients with uncontrolled infections, other autoimmune diseases, pregnancy or lactation were excluded. Diagnoses were based on clinical symptoms, serum thyroxine and TRAb, thyroid ultrasound and orbital computed tomography. Ficoll-Paque density gradient centrifugation was used to isolate PBMCs from under 11 ml of fresh peripheral blood. Trizol reagent was used to extract total RNA, and RNA quality was then checked on an Agilent 2100 Bioanalyzer. This clonotype was observed at least ten times. Its antigen has not been determined. No per-base quality is available; no much larger clone lies one base away. The germline V gene (reference sequence) gives CDR1 as DFQATT and CDR2 as SNEGSKA. Trimming takes 5 bases off V and 2 bases off J; junction bases not matched to a gene: 6. The CDR3 numbers 15 residues from cysteine through phenylalanine. Only the CDR3 DNA is retained, 45 bases long and in frame from the first base.

The sequenced material came from blood. This sequence originates from a woman aged 50 to 60 with Graves' ophthalmopathy. The chain was built from TRBV20-1 and TRBJ2-2; TRBD2 lines up with 9 middle nucleotides. The CDR3 reads CSAPASGTNTGELFF. The DNA reads TGCAGTGCTCCGGCTAGCGGGACTAACACCGGGGAGCTGTTTTTT.